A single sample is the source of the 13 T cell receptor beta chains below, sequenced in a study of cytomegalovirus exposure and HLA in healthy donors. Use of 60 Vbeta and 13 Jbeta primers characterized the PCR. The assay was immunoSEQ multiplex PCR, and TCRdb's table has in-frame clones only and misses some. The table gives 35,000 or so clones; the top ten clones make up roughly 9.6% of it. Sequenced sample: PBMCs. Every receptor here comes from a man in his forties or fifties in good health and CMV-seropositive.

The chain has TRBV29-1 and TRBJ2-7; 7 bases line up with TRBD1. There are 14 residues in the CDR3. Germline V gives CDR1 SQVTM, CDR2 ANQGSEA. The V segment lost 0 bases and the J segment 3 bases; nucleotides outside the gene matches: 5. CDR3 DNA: TGCAGCGTTGAAGAGGAGGCAGGGGGCTACGAGCAGTACTTC. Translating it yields CSVEEEAGGYEQYF.

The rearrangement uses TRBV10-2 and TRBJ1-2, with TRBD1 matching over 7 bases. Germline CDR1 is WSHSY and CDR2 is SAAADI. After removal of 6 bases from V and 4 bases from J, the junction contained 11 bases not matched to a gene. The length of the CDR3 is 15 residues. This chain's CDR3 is CASSLALGQSYGYTF. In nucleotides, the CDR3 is TGCGCCAGCAGCCTCGCCTTGGGACAGTCCTATGGCTACACCTTC.

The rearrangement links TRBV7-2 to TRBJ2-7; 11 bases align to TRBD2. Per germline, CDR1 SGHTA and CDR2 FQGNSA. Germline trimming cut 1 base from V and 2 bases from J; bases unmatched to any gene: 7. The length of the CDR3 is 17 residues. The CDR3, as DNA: TGTGCCAGCAGCTTAGAGCCGGGACTAGCGGACACCTACGAGCAGTACTTC. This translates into CASSLEPGLADTYEQYF.

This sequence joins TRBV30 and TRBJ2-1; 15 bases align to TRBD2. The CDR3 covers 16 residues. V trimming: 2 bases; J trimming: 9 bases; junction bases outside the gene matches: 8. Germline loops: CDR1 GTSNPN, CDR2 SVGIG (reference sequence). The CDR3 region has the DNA TGTGCCTGGAGTCGCGGACTAGCGGGAGGGCCATCTGAGCAGTTCTTC. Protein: CAWSRGLAGGPSEQFF.

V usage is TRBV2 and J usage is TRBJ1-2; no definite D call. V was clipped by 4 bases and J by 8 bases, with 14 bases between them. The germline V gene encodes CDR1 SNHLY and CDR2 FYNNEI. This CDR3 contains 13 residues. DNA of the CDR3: TGTGCCAGCAGTGGGACCCCTACGGGGGGCTACACCTTC. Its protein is CASSGTPTGGYTF. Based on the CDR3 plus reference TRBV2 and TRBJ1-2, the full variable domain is EPEVTQTPSHQVTQMGQEVILRCVPISNHLYFYWYRQILGQKVEFLVSFYNNEISEKSEIFDDQFSVERPDGSNFTLKIRSTKLEDSAMYFCASSGTPTGGYTFGSGTRLTVV.

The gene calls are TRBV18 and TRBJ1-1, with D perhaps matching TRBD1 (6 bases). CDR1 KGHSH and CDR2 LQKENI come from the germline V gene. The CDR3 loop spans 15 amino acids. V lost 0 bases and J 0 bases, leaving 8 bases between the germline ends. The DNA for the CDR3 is TGTGCCAGCTCACCACCCAGGGGCTTGAACACTGAAGCTTTCTTT. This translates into CASSPPRGLNTEAFF.

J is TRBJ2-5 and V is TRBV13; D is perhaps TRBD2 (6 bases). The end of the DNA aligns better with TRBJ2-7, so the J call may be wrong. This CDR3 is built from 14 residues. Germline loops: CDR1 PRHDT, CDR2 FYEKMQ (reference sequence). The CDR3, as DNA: TGTGCCAGCAGCTCCCGGACTACAACCTACGAGCAGTACTTC. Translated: CASSSRTTTYEQYF.

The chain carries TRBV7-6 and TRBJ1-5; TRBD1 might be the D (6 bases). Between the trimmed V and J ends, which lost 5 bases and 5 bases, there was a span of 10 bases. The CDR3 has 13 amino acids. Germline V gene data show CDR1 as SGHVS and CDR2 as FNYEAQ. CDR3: CASSRDIDQPQHF. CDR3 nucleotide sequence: TGTGCCAGCAGCAGGGACATTGATCAGCCCCAGCATTTT. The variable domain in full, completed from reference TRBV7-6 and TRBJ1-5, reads GAGVSQSPRYKVTKRGQDVALRCDPISGHVSLYWYRQALGQGPEFLTYFNYEAQQDKSGLPNDRFSAERPEGSISTLTIQRTEQRDSAMYRCASSRDIDQPQHFGDGTRLSIL.

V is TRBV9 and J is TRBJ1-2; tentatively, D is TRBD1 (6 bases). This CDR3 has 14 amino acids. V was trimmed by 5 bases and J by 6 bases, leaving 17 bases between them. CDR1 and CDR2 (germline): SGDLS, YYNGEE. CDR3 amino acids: CASRDPGTPNGYTF. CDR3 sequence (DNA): TGTGCCAGCAGGGACCCCGGGACACCAAATGGCTACACCTTC.

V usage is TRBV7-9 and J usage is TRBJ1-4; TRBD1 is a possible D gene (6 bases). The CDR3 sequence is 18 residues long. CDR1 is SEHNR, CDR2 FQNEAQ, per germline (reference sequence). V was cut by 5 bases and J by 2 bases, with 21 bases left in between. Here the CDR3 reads CASSQRAGEGSTNEKLFF. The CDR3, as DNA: TGTGCCAGCAGCCAACGGGCAGGGGAAGGGAGCACTAATGAAAAACTGTTTTTT.

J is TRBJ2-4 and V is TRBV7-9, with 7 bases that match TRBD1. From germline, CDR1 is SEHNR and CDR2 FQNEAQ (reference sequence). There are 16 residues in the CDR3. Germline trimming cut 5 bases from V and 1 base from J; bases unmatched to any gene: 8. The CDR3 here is CASSRVTGPAKNIQYF. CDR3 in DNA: TGTGCCAGCAGCCGAGTGACAGGGCCGGCCAAAAACATTCAGTACTTC.

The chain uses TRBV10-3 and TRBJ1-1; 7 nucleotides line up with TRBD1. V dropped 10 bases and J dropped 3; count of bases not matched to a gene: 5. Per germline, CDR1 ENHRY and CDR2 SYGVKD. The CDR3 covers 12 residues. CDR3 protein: CATGDRDTEAFF. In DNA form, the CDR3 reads TGTGCCACAGGGGACAGAGACACTGAAGCTTTCTTT.

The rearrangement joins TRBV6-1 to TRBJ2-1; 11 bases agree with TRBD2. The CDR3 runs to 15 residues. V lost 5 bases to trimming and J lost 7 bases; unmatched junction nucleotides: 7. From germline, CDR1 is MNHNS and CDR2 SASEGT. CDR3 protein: CASSTGLAGGNEQFF. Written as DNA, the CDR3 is TGTGCCAGCAGTACGGGGCTAGCGGGAGGAAATGAGCAGTTCTTC.